A selection of T cell receptor beta chains follows, all from one sample in a study of control samples from healthy donors and cancer patients. Repertoires were generated with immunoSEQ multiplex PCR, while TCRdb's copy carries only in-frame clones and drops some. This sample has around 68,000 clones, with roughly 84% found just once. Sequenced input: blood. Source of these receptors: a middle-aged man in good health. Each CDR3 is given with its conserved first and last residue. D genes are given only for firm matches. Not all rows give a size; the values are once, few, many and, for expanded clones, a class.

j_call,clone_size,d_call,v_call,cdr3_aa,cdr3_nt
TRBJ2-4,NA,TRBD2,TRBV4-1,CASSQGTSGLRAKNIQYF,TGCGCCAGCAGCCAAGGGACTAGCGGACTTAGGGCCAAAAACATTCAGTACTTC
TRBJ1-4,NA,NA,TRBV24-1,CATSDPRGVEKLFF,TGTGCCACCAGTGATCCCAGGGGAGTAGAAAAACTGTTTTTT
TRBJ2-7,NA,TRBD2,TRBV24-1,CATSDSRTSGKPYEQYF,TGTGCCACCAGTGATTCCCGGACTAGCGGGAAGCCCTACGAGCAGTACTTC
TRBJ1-1,NA,TRBD1,TRBV19,CASAPGQPVNTEAFF,TGTGCCAGTGCCCCGGGACAGCCCGTGAACACTGAAGCTTTCTTT
TRBJ1-2,NA,NA,TRBV28,CASSGQIYGYTF,TGTGCCAGCAGCGGACAGATCTACGGCTACACCTTC
TRBJ1-4,once,NA,TRBV4-1,CASSQGQTRRGEKLFF,TGCGCCAGCAGCCAAGGTCAGACCCGTCGGGGTGAAAAACTGTTTTTT
TRBJ2-1,NA,TRBD2,TRBV6-1,CASVLAGMPNEQFF,TGTGCCAGCGTCCTAGCGGGGATGCCCAATGAGCAGTTCTTC
TRBJ1-2,NA,NA,TRBV3-1/TRBV3-2,CASSPGLERNYGYTF,TGTGCCAGCAGCCCAGGACTCGAGAGGAACTATGGCTACACCTTC
TRBJ2-2,NA,TRBD1,TRBV6-6,CASSPTAIRVRGRNTGELFF,TGTGCCAGCAGTCCGACCGCCATCAGGGTCAGGGGGCGGAACACCGGGGAGCTGTTTTTT
TRBJ2-5,NA,NA,TRBV18,CASSTQAQETQYF,TGTGCCAGCTCGACCCAGGCCCAAGAGACCCAGTACTTC
TRBJ2-6,NA,NA,TRBV27,CASSFYGANVLTF,TGTGCCAGCAGTTTTTATGGGGCCAACGTCCTGACTTTC
TRBJ2-1,NA,NA,TRBV4-3,CASSLLAATYNEQFF,TGCGCCAGCAGCCTTTTAGCAGCAACCTACAATGAGCAGTTCTTC
TRBJ2-6,NA,NA,TRBV18,CASSPTVSGANVLTF,TGTGCCAGCTCACCGACTGTTTCTGGGGCCAACGTCCTGACTTTC
TRBJ1-2,NA,NA,TRBV3-1/TRBV3-2,CASSQEGRVGGYTF,TGTGCCAGCAGCCAGGAGGGTAGGGTCGGTGGCTACACCTTC
TRBJ1-2,NA,TRBD1,TRBV4-2,CASSQGSQGAPLYGYTF,TGTGCCAGCAGCCAAGGATCCCAGGGGGCCCCTTTGTATGGCTACACCTTC
TRBJ1-2,NA,NA,TRBV27,CASSLSGRIYYGYTF,TGTGCCAGCAGTTTATCCGGCAGGATTTACTATGGCTACACCTTC
TRBJ2-1,NA,NA,TRBV19,CASSVFRDGNEQFF,TGTGCCAGTAGTGTATTCAGGGATGGAAATGAGCAGTTCTTC
TRBJ1-1,once,NA,TRBV19,CASSPPYFMNTEAFF,TGTGCCAGTAGTCCCCCATACTTCATGAACACTGAAGCTTTCTTT
TRBJ1-2,NA,TRBD1,TRBV7-2,CASSQAPGTVYGYTF,TGTGCCAGCAGCCAAGCCCCCGGGACAGTATACGGCTACACCTTC
TRBJ1-2,NA,TRBD1,TRBV19,CASSPGQGSYGYTF,TGTGCCAGTAGTCCGGGACAGGGGTCCTATGGCTACACCTTC
TRBJ1-2,NA,NA,TRBV9,CASSGQVGGIYGYTF,TGTGCCAGCAGCGGACAGGTTGGAGGGATTTATGGCTACACCTTC
TRBJ2-2,NA,NA,TRBV4-2,CASSQGPGELFF,TGTGCCAGCAGCCAAGGACCCGGGGAGCTGTTTTTT
TRBJ2-1,NA,NA,TRBV6-1,CASSEVPRQFF,TGTGCCAGCAGTGAGGTCCCGAGGCAGTTCTTC
TRBJ1-6,NA,NA,TRBV3-1/TRBV3-2,CASSHLEPSSPLHF,TGTGCCAGCAGCCACCTGGAGCCGTCTTCACCCCTCCACTTT
TRBJ2-6,NA,TRBD1,TRBV4-2,CASSQDRGPGANVLTF,TGTGCCAGCAGCCAAGACAGGGGGCCCGGGGCCAACGTCCTGACTTTC
TRBJ1-1,NA,NA,TRBV10-1,CAAGWTEAFF,TGCGCCGCCGGTTGGACTGAAGCTTTCTTT
TRBJ2-1,NA,NA,TRBV5-4,CASSRGSQNLYNEQFF,TGTGCCAGCAGTCGGGGAAGCCAAAACCTCTACAATGAGCAGTTCTTC
TRBJ1-1,NA,NA,TRBV19,CASAVGGENTEAFF,TGTGCCAGTGCCGTCGGGGGGGAGAACACTGAAGCTTTCTTT
TRBJ1-5,few,TRBD1,TRBV19,CASIGSGTGGFNQPQHF,TGTGCCAGTATCGGTTCTGGGACAGGGGGTTTCAATCAGCCCCAGCATTTT
TRBJ1-1,once,NA,TRBV2,CARGARDTEAFF,TGTGCCAGGGGGGCTAGGGACACTGAAGCTTTCTTT
TRBJ1-3,NA,TRBD1,TRBV3-1/TRBV3-2,CASSQTFTGGMLGNTIYF,TGTGCCAGCAGCCAGACGTTCACAGGGGGGATGTTAGGAAACACCATATATTTT